Detailed here is one TCR beta chain. Its matching antigen is unknown. These data belong to a study of CD8 T cells in ankylosing spondylitis. This CDR3 has 15 residues. The germline V gene encodes CDR1 MDHEN and CDR2 SYDVKM. V was clipped by 6 bases and J by 9 bases; unmatched bases: 14. Study results and caveats: Roughly 8 highly homologous variants formed a TCR beta motif that appeared characteristic of ankylosing spondylitis blood.

Each CDR3 protein is one row after TCRdb ran MiXCR on the 5' RACE reads. The sample contains hundreds of thousands of distinct CDR3 sequences, roughly 26% of which appear only once. The V call is TRBV28, the J call TRBJ2-1, with TRBD1 matching over 7 bases. The receptor's source is a male donor with ankylosing spondylitis. The specimen sequenced was blood, either unsorted or a sorted T cell fraction (not recorded which). DNA of the CDR3: TGTGCCAGCAGCACGGGACAGTTGAGGAGTGGTGAGCAGTTCTTC. Residues: CASSTGQLRSGEQFF. The full variable domain, with the rest looked up from reference TRBV28 and TRBJ2-1, is DVKVTQSSRYLVKRTGEKVFLECVQDMDHENMFWYRQDPGLGLRLIYFSYDVKMKEKGDIPEGYSVSREKKERFSLILESASTNQTSMYLCASSTGQLRSGEQFFGPGTRLTVL.